This T cell receptor beta chain was recovered during a study of T cells in Graves' hyperthyroidism and ophthalmopathy. Study as a whole: At the time of initial diagnosis and before any treatment, peripheral blood was collected.

This clonotype has ten or more counts. After removal of 1 base from V and 3 bases from J, the junction contained 3 bases not matched to a gene. This CDR3 has 16 residues. Germline CDR1 reads KGHSH; CDR2 reads LQKENI. Uncontrolled infection, other autoimmune disease, pregnancy or lactation barred patients from enrollment. Template material for amplifying TCR beta CDR3 regions consisted of RNA transcripts. HTBI primers were the set used in a first-round RT-PCR of the TCR CDR3. MiXCR, run by TCRdb on the multiplex PCR reads, gives a single entry per CDR3 protein. The sample yields over 650,000 distinct CDR3 sequences, 15% to 20% seen once.

The sequencing sample was made of blood. This receptor was taken from a man between 18 and 29 years old with Graves' hyperthyroidism. The V call is TRBV18, the J call TRBJ1-2; 12 nucleotides line up with TRBD1. The chain's CDR3 is CASSPLGTGGDYGYTF. The CDR3 DNA reads TGTGCCAGCTCACCACTTGGGACAGGGGGCGACTATGGCTACACCTTC.